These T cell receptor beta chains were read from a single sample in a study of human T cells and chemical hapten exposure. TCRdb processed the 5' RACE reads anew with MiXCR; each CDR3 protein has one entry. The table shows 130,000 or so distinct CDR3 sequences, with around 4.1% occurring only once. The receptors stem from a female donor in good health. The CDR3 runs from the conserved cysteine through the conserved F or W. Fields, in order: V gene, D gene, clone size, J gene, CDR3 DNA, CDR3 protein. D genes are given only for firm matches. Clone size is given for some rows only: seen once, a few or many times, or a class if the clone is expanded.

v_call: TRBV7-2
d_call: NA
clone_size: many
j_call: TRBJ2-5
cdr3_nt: TGTGCCAGCAGCTGGACACCGGGCCCATTGTCGACCCAGTACTTC
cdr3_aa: CASSWTPGPLSTQYF

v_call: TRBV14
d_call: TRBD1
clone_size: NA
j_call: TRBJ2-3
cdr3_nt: TGTGCCAGCAGCCAAATACAGGGGAGCACAGATACGCAGTATTTT
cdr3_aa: CASSQIQGSTDTQYF

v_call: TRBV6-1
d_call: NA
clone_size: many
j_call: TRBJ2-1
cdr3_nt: TGTGCCTACCGACCGGCTTCTTCAAATGAGCAGTTCTTC
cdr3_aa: CAYRPASSNEQFF

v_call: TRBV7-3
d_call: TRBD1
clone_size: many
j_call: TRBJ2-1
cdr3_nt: TGTGCCAGCAGCTTTGACAGGGCTAATGAGCAGTTCTTC
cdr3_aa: CASSFDRANEQFF

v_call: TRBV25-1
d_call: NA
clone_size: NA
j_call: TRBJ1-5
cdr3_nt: TGTGCCGAGCCCTCATCCAGGGTCTGTGATCAGCCCCAGCATTTT
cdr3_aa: CAEPSSRVCDQPQHF

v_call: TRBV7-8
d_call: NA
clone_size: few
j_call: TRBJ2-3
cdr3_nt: TGTGCCAGCAGGCGGGGCAGGGAAGGGCATTGGACAGATACGCAGTATTTT
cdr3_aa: CASRRGREGHWTDTQYF

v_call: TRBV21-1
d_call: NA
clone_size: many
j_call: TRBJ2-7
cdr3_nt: TGTGCCAGCAGCGAACGACCCCTGCTTAACTACGAGCAGTACTTC
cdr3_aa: CASSERPLLNYEQYF

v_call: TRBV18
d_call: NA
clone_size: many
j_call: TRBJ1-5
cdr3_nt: TGTGCCAGCTCATCAGCAGCCGGGCAGCCCCAGCATTTT
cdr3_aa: CASSSAAGQPQHF

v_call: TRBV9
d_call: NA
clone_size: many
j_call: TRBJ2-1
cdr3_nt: TGTGCCAGCAGCGTATTGGTTCGTGGTGAGCAGTTCTTC
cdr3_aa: CASSVLVRGEQFF

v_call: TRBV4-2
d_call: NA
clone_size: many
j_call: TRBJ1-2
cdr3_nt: TGTGCCAGCAGCCTAAGCGTGGGCGAAAACTATGGCTACACCTTC
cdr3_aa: CASSLSVGENYGYTF

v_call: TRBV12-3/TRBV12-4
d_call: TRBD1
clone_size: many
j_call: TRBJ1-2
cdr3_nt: TGTGCCAGCACCGGACAGGGGATCTATGGCTACACCTTC
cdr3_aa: CASTGQGIYGYTF

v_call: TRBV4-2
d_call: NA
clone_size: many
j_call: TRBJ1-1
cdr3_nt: TGTGCCAGCAGCCAAGATGGAAAGGGGGGCACTGAAGCTTTCTTT
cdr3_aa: CASSQDGKGGTEAFF

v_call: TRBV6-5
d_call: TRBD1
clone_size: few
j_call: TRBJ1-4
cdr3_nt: TGTGCCAGCAGTTACTCCAGGGGGCGCGGGGATGAAAAACTGTTTTTT
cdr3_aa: CASSYSRGRGDEKLFF

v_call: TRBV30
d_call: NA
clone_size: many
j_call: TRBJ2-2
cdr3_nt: TGTGCCTGGGGTCAGGGACGCGGCACCGGGGAGCTGTTTTTT
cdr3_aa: CAWGQGRGTGELFF

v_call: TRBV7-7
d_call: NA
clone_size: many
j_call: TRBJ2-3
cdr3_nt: TGTGCCAGCAGCCCGGATGGGACTAGCACAGATACGCAGTATTTT
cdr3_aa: CASSPDGTSTDTQYF

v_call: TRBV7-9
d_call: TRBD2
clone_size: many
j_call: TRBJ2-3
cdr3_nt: TGTGCCATCGGACTAGCATTGGTAGATACGCAGTATTTT
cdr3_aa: CAIGLALVDTQYF

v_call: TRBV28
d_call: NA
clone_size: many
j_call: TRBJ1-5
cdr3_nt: TGTGCCAGCAGCCCCCAGCGGACAAGCAATCAGCCCCAGCATTTT
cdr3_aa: CASSPQRTSNQPQHF

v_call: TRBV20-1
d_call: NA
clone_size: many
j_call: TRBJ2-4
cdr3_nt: TGCAGTGAGGCTGCCCGGACGGTCGTAGCCAAAAACATTCAGTACTTC
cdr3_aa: CSEAARTVVAKNIQYF